Below, 6 T cell receptor beta chains from the same sample are listed, as sequenced in a study of T cell responses to AZD1222 COVID-19 vaccine (dated by TCRdb to the early 2020s). The receptor library was made with the immunoSEQ multiplex PCR assay. The table comes from immuneACCESS by way of TCRdb, which keeps in-frame sequences with V and J called. Part of the clones is missing from these tables; in studies checked, under half for an unresolved V gene and the rest for unknown reasons. This sample has just under 150,000 clones in its table, and about nine tenths of those were observed once. Roughly 1.5% of the sample rests with the top ten. Interpreted using the paper, the time point label stands for: about 28 days (+/-7) after the second vaccine dose. The starting material was peripheral blood, obtained 28 days after the second AZD1222 dose. Receptor source: an adult who received the AZD1222 COVID-19 vaccine.

V is TRBV2 and J is TRBJ1-4; TRBD1 matches at 8 bases. Looked up from germline, CDR1 is SNHLY and CDR2 is FYNNEI. CDR3 length: 13 residues. With 4 bases clipped from V and 6 bases from J, the junction kept 1 base outside the gene matches. The CDR3 DNA sequence: TGTGCCAGCAGTGGGGGACAGGATGAAAAACTGTTTTTT. Amino acid sequence: CASSGGQDEKLFF.

The genes are TRBV7-9 and TRBJ2-7; 9 bases are shared with TRBD2. V dropped 3 bases and J dropped 1; count of bases not matched to a gene: 4. CDR1 is SEHNR, CDR2 FQNEAQ, per germline (reference sequence). This CDR3 contains 15 residues. CDR3 amino acids: CASSLGGRASYEQYF. The CDR3 nucleotides are TGTGCCAGCAGCTTGGGCGGGAGGGCATCCTACGAGCAGTACTTC. The entire variable domain, with the rest obtained from reference TRBV7-9 and TRBJ2-7, is as follows: DTGVSQNPRHKITKRGQNVTFRCDPISEHNRLYWYRQTLGQGPEFLTYFQNEAQLEKSRLLSDRFSAERPKGSFSTLEIQRTEQGDSAMYLCASSLGGRASYEQYFGPGTRLTVT.

A few counts support this clone. The chain is built from TRBV10-2 and TRBJ2-3; no clear D. The CDR3 has 16 residues. The germline V and J ends were trimmed by 5 bases and 0 bases, with 15 bases remaining between them. Germline CDR1 and CDR2: WSHSY and SAAADI. The CDR3 DNA sequence: TGCGCCAGCAGTTTTTCTAGTATCCCAAGCACAGATACGCAGTATTTT. Encoded protein: CASSFSSIPSTDTQYF.

V usage is TRBV7-2 and J usage is TRBJ2-3; the match to TRBD2 covers 10 bases. The CDR3 consists of 16 residues. Germline assignment: CDR1 SGHTA and CDR2 FQGNSA. Trimming at V came to 2 bases and at J to 4 bases, leaving 6 bases not matched to a gene. Here the CDR3 DNA reads TGTGCCAGCAGCTTAAGGCTAGCGGGAGCGGCAGATACGCAGTATTTT. Translation: CASSLRLAGAADTQYF.

This chain uses TRBV6-5 with TRBJ2-7, with 8 bases that match TRBD1. J was trimmed by 7 bases and V by 7 bases; bases with no gene match: 12. The germline V gene has CDR1 MNHEY and CDR2 SVGAGI. The CDR3 sequence is 14 residues long. CDR3 loop: CASKEAGGRTEQYF. The CDR3 coding sequence is TGTGCCAGCAAAGAGGCAGGGGGCCGTACGGAGCAGTACTTC.

The gene calls are TRBV6-5 and TRBJ2-7; 10 bases map to TRBD2. The CDR3 spans 16 residues. The germline gives CDR1 MNHEY, CDR2 SVGAGI. The ends lost 1 base at V and 2 bases at J; junction bases unmatched: 5. The CDR3: CASSYYASGSPYEQYF. In DNA, the CDR3 is TGTGCCAGCAGTTACTACGCTAGCGGGAGCCCCTACGAGCAGTACTTC.